The TCR beta chain described here comes from a study of blood T cells in healthy people across ages. Study outcomes and limitations: Naive and antigen-experienced cells could not be conclusively compared, given unsorted PBMCs.

CDR1 and CDR2 (germline): MNHNS, SASEGT. There are 15 residues in the CDR3. Unmatched junction bases numbered 14, after V lost 9 bases and J lost 5 bases. For every donor, a draw yielded around 9.4 milliliters of peripheral blood. Then a second PCR, running about 6 to 11 cycles, was carried out with a sample-barcoded 5' primer and a J-beta primer mix. TCRdb analysed the 5' RACE reads with MiXCR anew, one entry per CDR3 protein. In the table there are more than 650,000 distinct CDR3 sequences, about 26% of which are singletons. This clonotype was counted only a few times. What it recognizes is unknown. The same data also contributed to another study, on T cells of mothers and their children.

The sequencing sample was made of blood. This TCR was sampled from a boy aged 5 to 17 in good health. This chain uses TRBV6-1 with TRBJ1-1, with 8 positions matching TRBD1. CDR3 loop: CASVNWHRGWTEAFF. The CDR3 bases are TGTGCCAGTGTTAATTGGCACAGGGGGTGGACTGAAGCTTTCTTT.